This TCR beta chain was retrieved from a study of CD8 T cells in ankylosing spondylitis. Points from the study as a whole: Reported data indicate significant enrichment of disease-linked clones within matched ankylosing spondylitis synovial fluid. Disease-linked clones, CD8+, were relatively rare in peripheral blood. Past studies reported some motif variants in reactive arthritis synovial fluid and blood.

Germline V lookup: CDR1 LGHDT, CDR2 YNNKEL (reference sequence). The CDR3 contains 18 residues. Trimming cost V 6 bases and J 0 bases; bases outside gene matches: 8. By quantitative 5'-RACE with molecular barcodes, the TCR beta libraries were made. TCRdb reanalysed the 5' RACE reads using MiXCR and keeps one entry per CDR3 protein. The table includes roughly 38,000 distinct CDR3 sequences, about a tenth detected once. As regards this clonotype: Its target is unknown. A read error is possible here, since a much larger clone lies one base away.

This clonotype was obtained from a male donor with ankylosing spondylitis or in good health (not recorded which). The J gene is TRBJ2-1, the V gene TRBV3-1; 13 positions agree with TRBD2. Sequencing was carried out using blood, either unsorted or a sorted T cell fraction (not recorded which). DNA of the CDR3: TGTGCCAGCAGATCCGGGACTAGCGGGACTAGCTCCTACAATGAGCAGTTCTTC. It yields the protein CASRSGTSGTSSYNEQFF.